Listed here are 25 T cell receptor beta chains from one sample, sequenced in a study of blood T cells in healthy people across ages. Primed by a sample-barcoded 5' primer and a J-beta primer mix, a second PCR proceeded for about 7 to 11 cycles. TCRdb analysed the 5' RACE reads with MiXCR anew, one entry per CDR3 protein. The data contain about 380,000 distinct CDR3 sequences, roughly half of them seen just once; the ten biggest clones take up around 49%. Material for sequencing was blood. The source is a man between 60 and 75 years old in good health.

The chain has TRBV25-1 and TRBJ2-3, with D possibly being TRBD2 (5 bases). Germline CDR1 is MGHDK and CDR2 is SYGVNS. V lost 3 bases and J lost 4, with 14 bases in between. The CDR3 sequence is 15 residues long. Here the CDR3 DNA reads TGTGCCAGCAGTGATGTCGGGGTTCCGCCAGATACGCAGTATTTT. This translates into CASSDVGVPPDTQYF.

The chain couples TRBV6-5 to TRBJ1-1, with D unresolved. The ends were cut back, 6 bases at V and 2 bases at J, with 16 bases in the middle. CDR3 length: 15 amino acids. From germline, CDR1 is MNHEY and CDR2 SVGAGI. The CDR3 loop is CASRPGSMVNTEAFF. The DNA of the CDR3 is TGTGCCAGCAGGCCGGGCAGCATGGTTAACACTGAAGCTTTCTTT.

The V gene is TRBV6-6, the J gene TRBJ1-2, with D unclear. The CDR3 is made up of 13 amino acids. Germline CDR1 is MNHNY and CDR2 is SVGAGI (reference sequence). V dropped 10 bases and J dropped 2 bases, with 14 bases sitting between them. The CDR3 reads CATAYRGNYGYTF. CDR3 bases: TGTGCCACCGCTTACAGAGGGAACTATGGCTACACCTTC.

The chain combines TRBV6-2 or TRBV6-3 with TRBJ2-1; the match to TRBD2 covers 13 bases. The ends lost 6 bases at V and 5 bases at J; junction bases unmatched: 1. The V gene's germline CDR1 is MNHEY and CDR2 SVGEGT. The CDR3 totals 14 residues. CDR3 region: CASSTSGRDNEQFF. The CDR3, as DNA: TGTGCCAGCAGCACTAGCGGGAGGGACAATGAGCAGTTCTTC.

This clonotype has a handful of counts. The J gene is TRBJ2-1, the V gene TRBV20-1; the D gene is possibly TRBD1 (5 bases). Trimming removed 0 bases at V and 7 bases at J, with 13 bases between. The V gene's germline CDR1 is DFQATT and CDR2 SNEGSKA (reference sequence). There are 14 residues in the CDR3. The CDR3 nucleotides are TGCAGTGCTAGAGATCTGGGGCAGTCGAATGAGCAGTTCTTC. Translated: CSARDLGQSNEQFF.

This rearrangement joins TRBV10-3 to TRBJ2-5; the D is unclear. CDR1 and CDR2 (germline): ENHRY, SYGVKD. V was clipped by 10 bases and J by 4 bases, with 10 bases between them. This CDR3 comprises 11 residues. This CDR3 reads CATLSGETQYF. CDR3 in DNA: TGTGCCACCCTATCCGGAGAGACCCAGTACTTC.

The rearrangement links TRBV20-1 to TRBJ2-3; no reliable D call. The CDR3 length is 11 residues. Germline V CDR1 and CDR2: DFQATT, SNEGSKA (reference sequence). The CDR3 region is CSTRGVDTQYF. The CDR3, as DNA: TGCAGCACAAGAGGAGTAGATACGCAGTATTTT.

This clonotype turned up a few times. V and J are TRBV7-2 and TRBJ2-3, with D possibly TRBD2 on 6 matching bases. The CDR3 is 15 amino acids. The germline gives CDR1 SGHTA, CDR2 FQGNSA. V lost 4 bases and J lost 5, with 16 bases in between. This CDR3 reads CASSWSGYGRDTQYF. The CDR3 DNA sequence: TGTGCCAGCAGCTGGTCAGGCTACGGGAGAGATACGCAGTATTTT. The variable domain in full, with the rest retrieved from reference TRBV7-2 and TRBJ2-3, is GAGVSQSPSNKVTEKGKDVELRCDPISGHTALYWYRQSLGQGLEFLIYFQGNSAPDKSGLPSDRFSAERTGGSVSTLTIQRTQQEDSAVYLCASSWSGYGRDTQYFGPGTRLTVL.

The rearrangement joins TRBV20-1 to TRBJ2-7; D possibly uses TRBD1 or TRBD2 (5 bases each). Trimming cost V 0 bases and J 0 bases, with 9 bases left between them. In germline, CDR1 is DFQATT, CDR2 SNEGSKA (reference sequence). The CDR3 covers 14 residues. CDR3 sequence (DNA): TGCAGTGCTAGAGACGGGGCAGGCTCCTACGAGCAGTACTTC. It specifies CSARDGAGSYEQYF.

The chain employs TRBV20-1 and TRBJ1-6; 8 bases match TRBD1. Per germline, CDR1 DFQATT and CDR2 SNEGSKA (reference sequence). V lost 6 bases and J lost 10; bases outside the gene matches: 8. The CDR3 extends over 13 amino acids. The CDR3 sequence is CSAQQGVGSPLHF. Written as DNA, the CDR3 is TGCAGTGCCCAACAGGGGGTAGGGTCACCCCTCCACTTT.

The chain employs TRBV24-1 and TRBJ2-3, with D unresolved. Germline CDR1 KGHDR, CDR2 SFDVKD. This CDR3 spans 15 amino acids. V was clipped by 4 bases and J by 4 bases, with 14 bases between them. CDR3 nucleotide sequence: TGTGCCACCAGTGACCCGTCAAGGTCCCCAGATACGCAGTATTTT. Translated, it gives CATSDPSRSPDTQYF.

The chain uses TRBV15 and TRBJ2-5; possibly TRBD2 for D (5 bases). V gave up 2 bases and J gave up 5 bases, with 6 bases separating them. Germline V gene sequence: CDR1 LNHNV, CDR2 YYDKDF (reference sequence). This CDR3 region has 12 residues. CDR3 sequence: CATSRSGETQYF. CDR3 DNA sequence: TGTGCCACCAGCAGATCGGGGGAGACCCAGTACTTC.

This chain uses TRBV4-3 with TRBJ2-5; D is tentatively TRBD1 or TRBD2 (6 bases each). The CDR3 runs to 15 residues. V was clipped by 1 base and J by 0 bases, with 9 bases between them. The germline CDR1 and CDR2 sequences are LGHNA and YSLEER. In DNA, the CDR3 is TGCGCCAGCAGCCAAGTAGGGGGGTACCAAGAGACCCAGTACTTC. This codes for CASSQVGGYQETQYF.

V usage is TRBV7-2 and J usage is TRBJ2-1; D remains ambiguous. There are 11 residues in the CDR3. V was pared by 8 bases and J by 7 bases, with 9 bases between. Germline CDR1 and CDR2: SGHTA and FQGNSA. In DNA form, the CDR3 reads TGTGCCAGCCTTGTGGGGAATGAGCAGTTCTTC. Amino acids: CASLVGNEQFF.

This clonotype was seen only a few times. CDR3 DNA: TGTGCCAGCAGCTTGTCTCAGGGGAGGTACACTGAAGCTTTCTTT. Amino acid sequence: CASSLSQGRYTEAFF. This chain uses TRBV5-5 with TRBJ1-1, with D tentatively TRBD1 (6 bases). In germline, CDR1 is SGHKS, CDR2 YYEKEE (reference sequence). This CDR3 is 15 amino acids long. With 1 base removed from V and 3 bases from J, the gap between germline ends came to 13 bases.

To note about this clonotype: The junction and the germline gene differ at one end; a read error may be behind it. V is TRBV20-1 and J is TRBJ1-5; D unclear. The CDR3 extends over 14 amino acids. CDR1 DFQATT and CDR2 SNEGSKA come from the germline V gene (reference sequence). CDR3 sequence reads: CSASEWLANRPQHF. The CDR3 DNA is TGCAGTGCTAGCGAGTGGCTGGCCAATCGGCCCCAGCATTTT.

This clonotype was seen at least ten times. The chain has TRBV4-3 and TRBJ2-7; maybe TRBD2 (6 bases). The V and J ends lost 3 bases and 0 bases respectively, with 12 bases between them. Germline V gives CDR1 LGHNA, CDR2 YSLEER. This CDR3 contains 15 residues. Here the CDR3 DNA reads TGCGCCAGCAGCCATTTTGTAGCGGTCTCCTACGAGCAGTACTTC. It encodes CASSHFVAVSYEQYF.

V gene TRBV7-3 combines with J gene TRBJ1-1; the D gene is possibly TRBD1 (5 bases). Germline CDR1 and CDR2: SGHTA and FQGTGA. This CDR3 comprises 14 residues. The ends were cut back, 5 bases at V and 5 bases at J, with 15 bases in the middle. The DNA of the CDR3 is TGTGCCAGCAGCCCGACAGCCCTGGGGACTGAAGCTTTCTTT. Its protein product is CASSPTALGTEAFF.

V is TRBV20-1 and J is TRBJ1-1; 7 bases agree with TRBD1. Trimming cost V 7 bases and J 4 bases; bases outside gene matches: 9. Germline V gene data show CDR1 as DFQATT and CDR2 as SNEGSKA (reference sequence). This CDR3 is built from 13 residues. DNA of the CDR3: TGCAGTGGCCCGACAGGGAAGGGCACTGAAGCTTTCTTT. Its protein product is CSGPTGKGTEAFF.

The V gene is TRBV20-1, the J gene TRBJ2-5, with 8 bases that match TRBD2. Germline V gene lookup returns CDR1 DFQATT and CDR2 SNEGSKA (reference sequence). Unmatched junction bases numbered 15, after V lost 6 bases and J lost 6 bases. This CDR3 has 15 amino acids. The CDR3 is CSASRGLAGSQTQYF. In DNA, the CDR3 is TGCAGTGCCAGCCGCGGGTTAGCGGGGTCCCAGACCCAGTACTTC.

The chain uses TRBV5-1 and TRBJ2-7; D is uncertain. V dropped 4 bases and J dropped 6 bases, with 14 bases sitting between them. The germline CDR1 and CDR2 sequences are SGHRS and YFSETQ. The CDR3 runs 13 residues. CDR3 residues: CASSVYRGSEQYF. In nucleotides, the CDR3 is TGCGCCAGCAGCGTCTACAGAGGATCCGAGCAGTACTTC.

This chain uses TRBV30 with TRBJ2-3; the D is unclear. Germline lookup yields CDR1 GTSNPN and CDR2 SVGIG (reference sequence). The CDR3 extends over 12 amino acids. The germline V and J ends were trimmed by 3 bases and 0 bases, with 4 bases remaining between them. Here the CDR3 DNA reads TGTGCCTGGAGGGTGAGCACAGATACGCAGTATTTT. Its translation is CAWRVSTDTQYF.

The rearrangement uses TRBV29-1 and TRBJ1-5, with D hard to call. This CDR3 spans 14 amino acids. Looked up from germline, CDR1 is SQVTM and CDR2 is ANQGSEA. V was pared by 4 bases and J by 2 bases, with 12 bases between. The CDR3, as DNA: TGCAGCGTTGTGGAAGGCTATGGCAATCAGCCCCAGCATTTT. Protein sequence: CSVVEGYGNQPQHF. Using reference TRBV29-1 and TRBJ1-5 for the parts outside the CDR3, the full variable domain is SAVISQKPSRDICQRGTSLTIQCQVDSQVTMMFWYRQQPGQSLTLIATANQGSEATYESGFVIDKFPISRPNLTFSTLTVSNMSPEDSSIYLCSVVEGYGNQPQHFGDGTRLSIL.

This clonotype came up a few times. The DNA for the CDR3 is TGTGCCAGCAGCGCCCTTGGAGGCGGGGGGAACACCGGGGAGCTGTTTTTT. This sequence encodes CASSALGGGGNTGELFF. The chain uses TRBV9 and TRBJ2-2; 7 bases agree with TRBD2. The CDR3 length is 17 residues. Germline V gives CDR1 SGDLS, CDR2 YYNGEE. V shed 3 bases and J 1 base; nucleotides not matched to a gene: 9.

This clonotype was seen a few times. The chain employs TRBV29-1 and TRBJ2-1; 9 positions agree with TRBD1. There are 15 residues in the CDR3. Germline values: CDR1 SQVTM, CDR2 ANQGSEA. Trimming at V came to 4 bases and at J to 5 bases, leaving 9 bases not matched to a gene. CDR3 sequence: CSVVGGTGPNNEQFF. CDR3 nucleotides: TGCAGCGTTGTAGGGGGGACAGGGCCTAACAATGAGCAGTTCTTC.